This section outlines one T cell receptor (beta chain) sequence together with its context. Antigen: not known. The sequence runs out 3 residues before the end of the CDR3; the remainder is reconstructed from the germline J gene. Genomic DNA, averaging roughly 1,200 ng per sample, yielded TCR beta CDR3 via immunoSEQ. Repertoires were generated with immunoSEQ multiplex PCR, while TCRdb's copy carries only in-frame clones and drops some. Its clone listing holds some 24,000 clones. The sample is drawn from a study of T cells in women clearing cervical HPV infection. The wider study: Controls gave blood once infection was undetectable; cases at lesion identification. Study-level findings and limits: A classifier using richness and V gene abundances reached an AUC of more than 0.8. It is unknown whether associations predate infection; no effector/memory or HPV-specific sorting.

Between the trimmed V and J ends, which lost 3 bases and 8 bases, there was a span of 5 bases. Germline CDR1 DFQATT, CDR2 SNEGSKA (reference sequence). The CDR3 has 10 residues. The chain couples TRBV20-1 to TRBJ2-1; D remains unclear. The sequenced material came from blood buffy coat. The sequence derives from a woman between 18 and 70 years old with a cervical HPV16 infection that either progressed to CIN3+ or cleared (not recorded which). CDR3 protein: CSARGDEQFF. CDR3 bases read: TGCAGTGCTAGGGGCGATGAG.